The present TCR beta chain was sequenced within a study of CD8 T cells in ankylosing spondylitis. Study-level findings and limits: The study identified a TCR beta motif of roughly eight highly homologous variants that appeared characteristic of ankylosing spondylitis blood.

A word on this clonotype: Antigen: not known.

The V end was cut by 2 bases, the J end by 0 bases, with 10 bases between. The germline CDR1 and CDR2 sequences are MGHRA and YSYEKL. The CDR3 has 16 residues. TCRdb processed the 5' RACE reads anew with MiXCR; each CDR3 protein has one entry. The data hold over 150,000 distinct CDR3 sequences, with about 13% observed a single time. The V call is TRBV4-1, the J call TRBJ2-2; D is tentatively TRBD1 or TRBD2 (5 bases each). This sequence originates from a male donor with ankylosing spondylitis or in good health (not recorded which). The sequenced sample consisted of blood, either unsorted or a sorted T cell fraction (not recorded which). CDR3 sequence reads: CASSQRGTANTGELFF. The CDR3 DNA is TGCGCCAGCAGCCAACGGGGCACTGCGAACACCGGGGAGCTGTTTTTT.